This TCR beta chain was documented in a study of cytomegalovirus exposure and HLA in healthy donors. The germline V gene encodes CDR1 MGHDK and CDR2 SYGVNS. V was pared by 3 bases and J by 3 bases, with 11 bases between. The CDR3 is made up of 15 amino acids. Primers for the PCR totalled 60 Vbeta and 13 Jbeta. Repertoires were generated with immunoSEQ multiplex PCR, while TCRdb's copy carries only in-frame clones and drops some. This sample yields about 100,000 clones, of which 65% to 80% are seen a single time; about 7% belongs to the top ten. Material for sequencing was PBMCs. The rearrangement joins TRBV25-1 to TRBJ2-2; D gene ambiguous. This clonotype originated in a man between 35 and 55 years old in good health and CMV-seropositive. The CDR3 DNA is TGTGCCAGCAGTGACCCGTCCTCTTACACCGGGGAGCTGTTTTTT. This gives the protein CASSDPSSYTGELFF. Filled out from reference TRBV25-1 and TRBJ2-2, the complete variable domain reads EADIYQTPRYLVIGTGKKITLECSQTMGHDKMYWYQQDPGMELHLIHYSYGVNSTEKGDLSSESTVSRIRTEHFPLTLESARPSHTSQYLCASSDPSSYTGELFFGEGSRLTVL.